This entry is about one T cell receptor (beta chain). Its target is unknown. The data were obtained in a study of cytomegalovirus exposure and HLA in healthy donors. Study-level background: Within the Caucasian-associated ancestry cluster were more than 75% of the 350 to 400 genotyped donors.

V was clipped by 4 bases and J by 2 bases, with 13 bases between them. The CDR3 spans 15 residues. Germline lookup yields CDR1 MDHEN and CDR2 SYDVKM. Study-level findings and limits: Most TCR sequences were seen very rarely across donors, but some public TCRs occurred in many. In an earlier analysis, productive rearrangement rates for most beta V segments clustered near 87% or 30%.

60 Vbeta and 13 Jbeta primers were used in PCR. Using immunoSEQ multiplex PCR, the repertoire was profiled, and TCRdb retains in-frame clones only, with some absent. The sample holds around 100,000 clones; about 70% are singletons and the top ten take about 2.1%. Sequencing input: PBMCs. This clonotype was obtained from a man younger than 40 in good health and CMV-seronegative. The chain joins TRBV28 to TRBJ2-3, with a possible D match to TRBD2 (6 bases). Here the CDR3 reads CASSSPGTFTDTQYF. CDR3 in DNA: TGTGCCAGCAGTTCCCCCGGGACTTTCACAGATACGCAGTATTTT.